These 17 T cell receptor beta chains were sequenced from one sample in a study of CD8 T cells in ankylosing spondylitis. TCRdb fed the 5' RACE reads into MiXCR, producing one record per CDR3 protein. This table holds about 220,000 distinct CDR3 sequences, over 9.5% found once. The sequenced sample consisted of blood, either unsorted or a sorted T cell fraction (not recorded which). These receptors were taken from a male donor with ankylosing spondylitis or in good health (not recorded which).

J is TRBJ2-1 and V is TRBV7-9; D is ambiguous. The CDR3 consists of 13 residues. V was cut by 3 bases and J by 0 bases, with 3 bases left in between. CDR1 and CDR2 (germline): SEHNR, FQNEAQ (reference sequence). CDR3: CASSFPSYNEQFF. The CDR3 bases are TGTGCCAGCAGCTTCCCCTCCTACAATGAGCAGTTCTTC. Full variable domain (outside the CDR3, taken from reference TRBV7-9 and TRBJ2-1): DTGVSQNPRHKITKRGQNVTFRCDPISEHNRLYWYRQTLGQGPEFLTYFQNEAQLEKSRLLSDRFSAERPKGSFSTLEIQRTEQGDSAMYLCASSFPSYNEQFFGPGTRLTVL.

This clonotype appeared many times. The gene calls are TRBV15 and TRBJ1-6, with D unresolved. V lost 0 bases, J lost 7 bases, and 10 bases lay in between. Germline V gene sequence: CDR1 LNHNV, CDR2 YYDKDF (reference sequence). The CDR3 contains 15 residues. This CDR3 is CATSRDGPPNSPLHF. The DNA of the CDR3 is TGTGCCACCAGCAGAGATGGGCCACCAAATTCACCCCTCCACTTT.

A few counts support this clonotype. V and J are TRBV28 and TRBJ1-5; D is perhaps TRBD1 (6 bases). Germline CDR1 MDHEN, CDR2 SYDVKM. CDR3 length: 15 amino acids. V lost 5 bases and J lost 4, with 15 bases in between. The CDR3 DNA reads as TGTGCCAGCAGTCCCGGGACAATGGGAAATCAGCCCCAGCATTTT. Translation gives CASSPGTMGNQPQHF.

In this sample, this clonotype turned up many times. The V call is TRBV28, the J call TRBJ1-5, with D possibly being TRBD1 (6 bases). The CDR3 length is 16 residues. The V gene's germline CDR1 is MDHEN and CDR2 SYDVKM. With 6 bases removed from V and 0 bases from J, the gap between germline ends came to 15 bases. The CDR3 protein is CASSKGGRDSNQPQHF. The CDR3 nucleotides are TGTGCCAGCAGCAAGGGGGGGCGGGATAGCAATCAGCCCCAGCATTTT. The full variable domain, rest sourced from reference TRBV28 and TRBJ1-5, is DVKVTQSSRYLVKRTGEKVFLECVQDMDHENMFWYRQDPGLGLRLIYFSYDVKMKEKGDIPEGYSVSREKKERFSLILESASTNQTSMYLCASSKGGRDSNQPQHFGDGTRLSIL.

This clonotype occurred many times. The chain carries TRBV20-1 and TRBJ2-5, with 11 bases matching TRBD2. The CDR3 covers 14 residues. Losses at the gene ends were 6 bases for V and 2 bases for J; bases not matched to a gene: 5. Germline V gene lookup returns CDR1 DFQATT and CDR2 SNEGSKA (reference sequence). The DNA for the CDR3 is TGCAGTGCAACCACTAGCGGGGGTCAAGAGACCCAGTACTTC. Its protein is CSATTSGGQETQYF.

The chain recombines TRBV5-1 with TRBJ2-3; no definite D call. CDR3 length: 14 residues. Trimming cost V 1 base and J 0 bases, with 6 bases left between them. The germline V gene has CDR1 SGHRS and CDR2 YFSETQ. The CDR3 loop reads CASSLQTSTDTQYF. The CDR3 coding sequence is TGCGCCAGCAGCTTGCAAACTAGCACAGATACGCAGTATTTT.

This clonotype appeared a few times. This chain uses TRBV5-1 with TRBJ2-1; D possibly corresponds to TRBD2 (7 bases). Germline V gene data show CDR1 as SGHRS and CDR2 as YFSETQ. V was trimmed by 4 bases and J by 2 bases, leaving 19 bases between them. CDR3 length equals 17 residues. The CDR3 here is CASSGGVRGGTYNEQFF. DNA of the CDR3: TGCGCCAGCAGCGGGGGTGTAAGGGGGGGGACCTACAATGAGCAGTTCTTC.

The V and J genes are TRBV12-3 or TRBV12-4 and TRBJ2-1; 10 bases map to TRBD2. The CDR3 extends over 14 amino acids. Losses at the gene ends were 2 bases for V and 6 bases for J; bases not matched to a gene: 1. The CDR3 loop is CASSLSSGGNEQFF. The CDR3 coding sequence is TGTGCCAGCAGTTTATCTAGCGGGGGCAATGAGCAGTTCTTC.

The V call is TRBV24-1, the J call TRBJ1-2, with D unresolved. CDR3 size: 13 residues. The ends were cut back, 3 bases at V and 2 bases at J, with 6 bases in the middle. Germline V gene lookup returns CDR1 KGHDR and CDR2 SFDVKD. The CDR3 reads CATSDVQNYGYTF. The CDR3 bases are TGTGCCACCAGTGATGTACAGAACTATGGCTACACCTTC.

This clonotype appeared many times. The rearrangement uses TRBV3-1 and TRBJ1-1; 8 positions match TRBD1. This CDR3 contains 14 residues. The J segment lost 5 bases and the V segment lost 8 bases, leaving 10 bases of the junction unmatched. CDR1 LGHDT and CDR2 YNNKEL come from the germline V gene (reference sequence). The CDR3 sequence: CASARTGGETEAFF. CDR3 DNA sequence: TGTGCCAGCGCGAGAACAGGGGGAGAGACTGAAGCTTTCTTT. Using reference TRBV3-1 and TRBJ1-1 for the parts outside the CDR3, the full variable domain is DTAVSQTPKYLVTQMGNDKSIKCEQNLGHDTMYWYKQDSKKFLKIMFSYNNKELIINETVPNRFSPKSPDKAHLNLHINSLELGDSAVYFCASARTGGETEAFFGQGTRLTVV.

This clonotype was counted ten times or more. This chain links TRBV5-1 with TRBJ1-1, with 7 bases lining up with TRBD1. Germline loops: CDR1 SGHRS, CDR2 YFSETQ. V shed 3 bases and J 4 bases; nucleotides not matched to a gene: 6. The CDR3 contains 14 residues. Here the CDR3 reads CASSSLGQTTEAFF. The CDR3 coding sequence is TGCGCCAGCAGCTCCTTGGGACAGACCACTGAAGCTTTCTTT.

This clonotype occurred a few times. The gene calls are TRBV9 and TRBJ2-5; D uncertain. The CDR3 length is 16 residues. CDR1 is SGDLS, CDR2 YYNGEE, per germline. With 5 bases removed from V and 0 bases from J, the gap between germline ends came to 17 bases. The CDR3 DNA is TGTGCCAGCAGTCATAGGGTTACGGGCGACCAAGAGACCCAGTACTTC. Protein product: CASSHRVTGDQETQYF.

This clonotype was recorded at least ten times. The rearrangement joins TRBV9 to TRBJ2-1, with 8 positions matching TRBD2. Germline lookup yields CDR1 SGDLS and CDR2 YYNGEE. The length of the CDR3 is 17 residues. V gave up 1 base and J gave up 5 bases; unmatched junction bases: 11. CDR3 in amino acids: CASSVTGGAMRHNEQFF. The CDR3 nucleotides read TGTGCCAGCAGCGTAACCGGGGGGGCTATGAGACACAATGAGCAGTTCTTC. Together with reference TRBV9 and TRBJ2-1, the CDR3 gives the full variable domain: DSGVTQTPKHLITATGQRVTLRCSPRSGDLSVYWYQQSLDQGLQFLIQYYNGEERAKGNILERFSAQQFPDLHSELNLSSLELGDSALYFCASSVTGGAMRHNEQFFGPGTRLTVL.

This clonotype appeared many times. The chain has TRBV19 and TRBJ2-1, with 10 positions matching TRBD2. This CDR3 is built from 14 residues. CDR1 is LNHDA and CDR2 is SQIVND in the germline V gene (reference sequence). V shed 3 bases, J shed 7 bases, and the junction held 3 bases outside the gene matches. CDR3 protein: CASSILAGENEQFF. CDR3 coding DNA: TGTGCCAGTAGTATCCTAGCGGGGGAGAATGAGCAGTTCTTC.

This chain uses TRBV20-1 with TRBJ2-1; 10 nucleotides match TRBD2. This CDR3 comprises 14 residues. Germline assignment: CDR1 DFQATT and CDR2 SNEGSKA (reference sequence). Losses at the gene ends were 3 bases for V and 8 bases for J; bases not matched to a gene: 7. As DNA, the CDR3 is TGCAGTGCTAGTGGGCTAGCGGGGGTAGATGAGCAGTTCTTC. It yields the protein CSASGLAGVDEQFF.

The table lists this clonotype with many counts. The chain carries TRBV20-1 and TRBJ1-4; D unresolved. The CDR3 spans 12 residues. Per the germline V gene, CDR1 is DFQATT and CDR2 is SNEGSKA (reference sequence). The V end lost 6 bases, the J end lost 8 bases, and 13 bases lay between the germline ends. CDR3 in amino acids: CSAPLLGEKLFF. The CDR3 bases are TGCAGTGCACCCCTATTGGGGGAAAAACTGTTTTTT.

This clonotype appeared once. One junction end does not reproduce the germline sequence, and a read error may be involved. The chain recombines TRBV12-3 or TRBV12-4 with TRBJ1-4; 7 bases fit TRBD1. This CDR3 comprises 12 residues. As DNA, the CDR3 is TGTGCCAGCAGTTTAGAGCAGGGGGAACTGTCTTTT. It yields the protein CASSLEQGELSF.